Presented here are 8 T cell receptor beta chains from one specimen sequenced in a study of T cells in women clearing cervical HPV infection. TCRdb's table, derived via immunoSEQ multiplex PCR, lists solely in-frame clones and lacks some. The sample yields roughly 38,000 clones, of which the top ten take up just under 6.5%. Sequenced sample: blood buffy coat. These receptors were obtained from a woman between 18 and 70 years old with a cervical HPV16 infection that either progressed to CIN3+ or cleared (not recorded which).

Comment on this clone: The read finishes 3 residues shy of the CDR3 end, and the germline J gene is used to complete it. The J gene is TRBJ2-1, the V gene TRBV6-2 or TRBV6-3, with 7 bases identical to TRBD1. V dropped 5 bases and J dropped 4; count of bases not matched to a gene: 11. The CDR3 spans 16 residues. Germline assignment: CDR1 MNHEY and CDR2 SVGEGT. CDR3 bases read: TGTGCCAGCAGTGGATCCCGGGACAGTGCGTACAATGAG. This sequence encodes CASSGSRDSAYNE. Given in full, the CDR3 is CASSGSRDSAYNEQFF.

With respect to this clone: From the germline J gene comes the end of the CDR3, since the read stops 3 residues before it. The rearrangement uses TRBV6-1 and TRBJ2-7; D not resolved. This CDR3 comprises 11 residues. Germline values: CDR1 MNHNS, CDR2 SASEGT. V shed 4 bases and J shed 4 bases, with 5 bases lying between them. CDR3 in amino acids: CASSVSYEQYF. CDR3 bases read: TGTGCCAGCAGTGTATCTTACGAG.

With respect to this clone: The CDR3 end is not reached by the read, which stops 3 residues before it; the germline J gene fills it in. J is TRBJ2-5 and V is TRBV7-6; 9 bases agree with TRBD2. V lost 1 base, J lost 2 bases, and 5 bases stayed unmatched. The germline CDR1 and CDR2 sequences are SGHVS and FNYEAQ. The CDR3 has 16 amino acids. Here the CDR3 reads CASSLDGGGVQETQYF. The sequenced part of the CDR3 DNA is TGTGCCAGCAGCTTAGATGGCGGGGGGGTACAAGAGACC.

On this clone: The read ends 3 residues early relative to the CDR3; the germline J gene fills the gap. The chain uses TRBV5-1 and TRBJ2-3, with D perhaps TRBD1 (5 bases). CDR1 is SGHRS and CDR2 is YFSETQ in the germline V gene. The CDR3 extends over 16 amino acids. The sequenced part of the CDR3 DNA is TGCGCCAGCAGCTTGGGAGACAGCTCCTTCAATCAGCCG. As protein: CASSLGDSSFNQP. In full, the CDR3 reads CASSLGDSSFNQPQYF. Filled out from reference TRBV5-1 and TRBJ2-3, the complete variable domain reads KAGVTQTPRYLIKTRGQQVTLSCSPISGHRSVSWYQQTPGQGLQFLFEYFSETQRNKGNFPGRFSGRQFSNSRSEMNVSTLELGDSALYLCASSLGDSSFNQPQYFGPGTRLTVL.

A remark on this clone: The CDR3 goes on 3 residues after the read ends, and that part is filled in from the germline J gene. V gene TRBV11-1 combines with J gene TRBJ2-1, with D possibly matching TRBD1 (7 bases). V gave up 5 bases and J gave up 6 bases, with 17 bases separating them. The CDR3 totals 15 residues. The germline V gene encodes CDR1 SGHAT and CDR2 FQDESV (reference sequence). CDR3 protein: CASSPGAGQSNEQFF. CDR3 bases read: TGTGCCAGCAGCCCAGGGGCGGGACAGAGCAATGAG.

In the case of this clone: One end of the junction is discordant with germline, which a read error may explain. Read coverage stops 3 residues before the CDR3 terminus; the germline J gene supplies the remainder. In the same sample, other DNA sequences code for this CDR3. This rearrangement joins TRBV7-3 to TRBJ1-1; perhaps TRBD1 as D (5 bases). The length of the CDR3 is 13 residues. CDR1 SGHTA and CDR2 FQGTGA come from the germline V gene. CDR3 bases read: TGTGCCAGCAGCCTAACGCGGGGCGCCGAA. This codes for CASSLTRGAE. The whole CDR3 sequence reads CASSLTRGAEAFF.

A note on this clone: The read gets to within 3 residues of the CDR3 end, and the germline J gene fills in the rest. Other DNA sequences in the same sample also yield this CDR3. The chain is built from TRBV2 and TRBJ1-3; D remains ambiguous. The CDR3 spans 11 residues. CDR1 and CDR2 from the germline V gene are SNHLY and FYNNEI. Trimming cost V 7 bases and J 5 bases, with 6 bases left between them. The CDR3 bases that were read are TGTGCCAGCACAGGTAGAAACACC. Amino acid sequence: CASTGRNT. In full, the CDR3 reads CASTGRNTIYF.

A word on this clone: With the read ending 3 residues before the CDR3 end, the germline J gene is used to fill in that end. The chain uses TRBV5-6 and TRBJ1-1; TRBD1 might be the D (5 bases). Per the germline V gene, CDR1 is SGHDT and CDR2 is YYEEEE. The CDR3 is made up of 14 amino acids. Between the trimmed V and J ends, which lost 0 bases and 5 bases, there was a span of 11 bases. The DNA read from the CDR3 is TGTGCCAGCAGCTTGGGGCAGGGTTGGACTGAA. Its translation is CASSLGQGWTE. The whole CDR3 reads CASSLGQGWTEAFF.